Each of the 22 T cell receptor beta chains below was sequenced from the same sample in a study of CD4 T cells in relation to SARS-CoV-2 and coronaviruses. Generated by immunoSEQ multiplex PCR, the TCRdb table keeps only in-frame clones and is missing some. Counted here are about 68,000 clones, roughly 93% occurring once; the ten biggest clones make up around 0.21%. Before the COVID-19 pandemic, during about 2011-2019, CD4+ T cells were taken from unexposed donors. Sequenced sample: naive CD4+ T cells from PBMCs. Subset: naive CD4+ T cells isolated by negative enrichment. These receptors all stem from a human donor in good health.

The V and J genes are TRBV5-1 and TRBJ1-1, with D possibly TRBD1 on 6 matching bases. Trimming stripped 4 bases from V and 7 bases from J, with 17 bases between. Germline values: CDR1 SGHRS, CDR2 YFSETQ. CDR3 size: 14 residues. CDR3 nucleotides: TGCGCCAGCAGCCAACAGGGTGGGGGCGTTGAAGCTTTCTTT. Its protein is CASSQQGGGVEAFF.

The V call is TRBV4-3, the J call TRBJ2-7, with D tentatively TRBD1 or TRBD2 (5 bases each). The V gene's germline CDR1 is LGHNA and CDR2 YSLEER. This CDR3 has 15 amino acids. V dropped 4 bases and J dropped 6 bases, with 19 bases sitting between them. The CDR3 DNA follows: TGCGCCAGCAGCCGGAACCTGGGGGTCCCTGGCGAGCAGTACTTC. Translating it yields CASSRNLGVPGEQYF.

V usage is TRBV3-1 (or the pseudogene TRBV3-2) and J usage is TRBJ2-7; D gene unclear. From germline, CDR1 is LGHDT and CDR2 YNNKEL (reference sequence). This CDR3 has 12 residues. V was cut by 4 bases and J by 0 bases, with 4 bases left in between. As DNA, the CDR3 is TGTGCCAGCAGCCGTAGCTCCTACGAGCAGTACTTC. It is translated as CASSRSSYEQYF.

The V gene is TRBV9, the J gene TRBJ2-3, with TRBD2 identical over 9 bases. The V and J ends lost 4 bases and 1 base, in that order; junction bases with no gene match: 1. There are 14 residues in the CDR3. CDR1 and CDR2 from the germline V gene are SGDLS and YYNGEE. The CDR3 region has the DNA TGTGCCAGCAGCTGGACTAGCGGCACAGATACGCAGTATTTT. Its translation: CASSWTSGTDTQYF.

The CDR3 nucleotides read TGTGCCAGCAGGAAGGACAGGCTGACCGCTGAAGCTTTCTTT. Translated: CASRKDRLTAEAFF. This chain uses TRBV2 with TRBJ1-1, with 7 positions matching TRBD1. Germline CDR1 reads SNHLY; CDR2 reads FYNNEI. The CDR3 has 14 amino acids. V lost 6 bases and J lost 6; bases outside the gene matches: 10.

This rearrangement joins TRBV7-2 to TRBJ2-7; the D gene is possibly TRBD1 (5 bases). V was cut by 3 bases and J by 0 bases, with 12 bases left in between. CDR1 is SGHTA, CDR2 FQGNSA, per germline. This CDR3 region has 15 residues. Here the CDR3 DNA reads TGTGCCAGCAGCTTGCAGGGTGACCCCTCCTACGAGCAGTACTTC. Its translation: CASSLQGDPSYEQYF.

The V gene is TRBV28, the J gene TRBJ2-7, with 7 bases matching TRBD1. The CDR3 loop spans 14 amino acids. The germline gives CDR1 MDHEN, CDR2 SYDVKM. J was trimmed by 4 bases and V by 6 bases; bases with no gene match: 9. CDR3: CASRRTGRGYEQYF. CDR3 in DNA: TGTGCCAGCAGGCGGACAGGTCGAGGATACGAGCAGTACTTC.

The CDR3 sequence is CASSLEGSIGYNEQFF. CDR3 nucleotide sequence: TGTGCCAGCAGCTTGGAGGGCTCAATAGGTTACAATGAGCAGTTCTTC. The rearrangement links TRBV5-6 to TRBJ2-1; D not certain. V lost 0 bases to trimming and J lost 4 bases, with 14 bases between them. The CDR3 length is 16 residues. Germline V CDR1 and CDR2: SGHDT, YYEEEE.

V usage is TRBV5-1 and J usage is TRBJ2-7; weak D call: TRBD2 (6 bases). Per the germline V gene, CDR1 is SGHRS and CDR2 is YFSETQ. This CDR3 region has 14 residues. Deletions cut 3 bases from V and 2 bases from J, with 12 bases between. The CDR3 loop reads CASSSLGGTYEQYF. The CDR3 bases are TGCGCCAGCAGCTCGCTGGGGGGAACCTACGAGCAGTACTTC.

The chain recombines TRBV18 with TRBJ2-5; D gene unclear. Trimming removed 2 bases at V and 2 bases at J, with 12 bases between. CDR3 size: 15 residues. Germline V gene lookup returns CDR1 KGHSH and CDR2 LQKENI. The CDR3, as DNA: TGTGCCAGCTCACCAGACCAAGGAAGTCAAGAGACCCAGTACTTC. It translates to CASSPDQGSQETQYF.

As DNA, the CDR3 is TGTGCCATCAGTGAGCGGTCTAACTTAGATACGCAGTATTTT. It yields the protein CAISERSNLDTQYF. This sequence joins TRBV10-3 and TRBJ2-3; D ambiguous. CDR1 and CDR2 (germline): ENHRY, SYGVKD. CDR3 length equals 14 residues. Between the trimmed V and J ends, which lost 2 bases and 5 bases, there was a span of 11 bases.

The V call is TRBV7-9, the J call TRBJ2-2; 9 nucleotides match TRBD1. CDR3 length: 17 amino acids. V was pared by 4 bases and J by 3 bases, with 9 bases of the junction left unmatched. Germline V gene sequence: CDR1 SEHNR, CDR2 FQNEAQ (reference sequence). This chain's CDR3 is CASSYRDRVSYTGELFF. CDR3 nucleotide sequence: TGTGCCAGCAGCTACCGGGACAGGGTTTCTTACACCGGGGAGCTGTTTTTT.

This clone has just a few counts. CDR3: CSVALTGTAYNEQFF. CDR3 DNA sequence: TGCAGCGTTGCCCTGACAGGGACTGCTTACAATGAGCAGTTCTTC. The V gene is TRBV29-1, the J gene TRBJ2-1, with D possibly TRBD1 on 7 matching bases. CDR1 and CDR2 from the germline V gene are SQVTM and ANQGSEA. The length of the CDR3 is 15 residues. Trimming cost V 4 bases and J 4 bases, with 17 bases left between them.

V gene TRBV6-2 or TRBV6-3 combines with J gene TRBJ2-3; a possible D gene is TRBD1 (5 bases). The CDR3 spans 15 residues. The germline V gene has CDR1 MNHEY and CDR2 SVGEGT. Trimming removed 2 bases from V and 0 bases from J, with 9 bases in between. The CDR3: CASSYVGVSTDTQYF. The DNA for the CDR3 is TGTGCCAGCAGTTACGTAGGGGTAAGCACAGATACGCAGTATTTT.

This rearrangement joins TRBV2 to TRBJ2-7, with 12 bases fitting TRBD2. The V segment lost 4 bases and the J segment 7 bases; nucleotides outside the gene matches: 5. The CDR3 contains 14 residues. Germline loops: CDR1 SNHLY, CDR2 FYNNEI. In nucleotides, the CDR3 is TGTGCCAGCAGTGTTGGACTAGCGGGATATGAGCAGTACTTC. This translates into CASSVGLAGYEQYF.

The DNA for the CDR3 is TGTGCCACGACCGCCGGGGGTTTTACAGATACGCAGTATTTT. Its translation: CATTAGGFTDTQYF. The chain uses TRBV15 and TRBJ2-3; tentatively, D is TRBD2 (6 bases). CDR1 and CDR2 (germline): LNHNV, YYDKDF (reference sequence). Trimming pared 9 bases from V and 3 bases from J, leaving 16 bases between. CDR3 length equals 14 residues.

This chain uses TRBV5-4 with TRBJ2-3; the match to TRBD1 covers 10 bases. The CDR3 length is 16 residues. Per the germline V gene, CDR1 is SGHNT and CDR2 is YYREEE (reference sequence). J gave up 3 bases and V 5 bases, and 9 bases lay outside the gene matches. CDR3 DNA: TGTGCCAGCAGGCAGGAGAGGACAGGGGGGACAGATACGCAGTATTTT. This encodes CASRQERTGGTDTQYF.

V gene TRBV9 combines with J gene TRBJ1-2; D is unresolved. Germline CDR1 and CDR2: SGDLS and YYNGEE. CDR3 length: 12 residues. The ends were cut back, 5 bases at V and 7 bases at J, with 12 bases in the middle. CDR3: CASSVKGGGYTF. The CDR3, as DNA: TGTGCCAGCAGTGTAAAGGGCGGTGGCTACACCTTC.

V and J are TRBV5-6 and TRBJ1-3; D not resolved. Deletions cut 4 bases from V and 4 bases from J, with 9 bases between. Germline V gene lookup returns CDR1 SGHDT and CDR2 YYEEEE. This CDR3 is 13 amino acids long. The CDR3 nucleotides are TGTGCCAGCAGCCCCCTCCGAGGAAACACCATATATTTT. This codes for CASSPLRGNTIYF.

V is TRBV7-9 and J is TRBJ2-5, with 7 bases matching TRBD1. J gave up 10 bases and V 2 bases, and 1 base lay outside the gene matches. The germline CDR1 and CDR2 sequences are SEHNR and FQNEAQ (reference sequence). This CDR3 spans 11 amino acids. Here the CDR3 reads CASSLTGDQYF. The CDR3 region has the DNA TGTGCCAGCAGCTTAACAGGGGACCAGTACTTC.

The J gene is TRBJ2-7, the V gene TRBV2, with D unresolved. The CDR3 extends over 13 amino acids. Per germline, CDR1 SNHLY and CDR2 FYNNEI. Trimming removed 8 bases from V and 6 bases from J, with 17 bases in between. CDR3 nucleotide sequence: TGTGCCAGCTCCGGTGCGAGGAACGGCGAGCAGTACTTC. It is translated as CASSGARNGEQYF.

The V gene is TRBV3-1 (or the pseudogene TRBV3-2), the J gene TRBJ2-3; D remains unclear. The germline CDR1 and CDR2 sequences are LGHDT and YNNKEL (reference sequence). The length of the CDR3 is 13 residues. Trimming took 4 bases from V and 4 from J, leaving 9 bases between them. CDR3 DNA: TGTGCCAGCAGCCGTCGACCCCCAGATACGCAGTATTTT. This codes for CASSRRPPDTQYF.